This TCR beta chain derives from a study of cytomegalovirus exposure and HLA in healthy donors. Each donor's status was that of a healthy bone marrow donor. V shed 5 bases and J shed 2 bases, with 8 bases lying between them. CDR1 is MNHNS and CDR2 is SASEGT in the germline V gene. This CDR3 is built from 13 residues. Study-level findings and limits: In a later analysis, at a false discovery rate of 0.05, under 20,000 TCR beta sequences were associated with HLA alleles. Within the data, a cluster of highly shared sequence variants was likely a sequencing artifact.

PCR used 60 Vbeta primers and 13 Jbeta primers. The method was immunoSEQ multiplex PCR; TCRdb's version includes in-frame clones alone and lacks a portion of them. The data hold over 80,000 clones, with 65% to 85% observed a single time. Remarks on this clone: No antigen is known for it.

The receptor's source is a man between 40 and 49 years old in good health and CMV-seropositive. Sequencing was performed on PBMCs. The gene calls are TRBV6-1 and TRBJ2-3; D gene uncertain. The DNA of the CDR3 is TGTGCCAGCAGTACCCAGTCCACAGATACGCAGTATTTT. As protein: CASSTQSTDTQYF.